Each of the 5 T cell receptor beta chains below was sequenced from the same sample in a study of beta chain features in type 1 diabetes (dated by TCRdb to the late 2010s). The library relied on the immunoSEQ multiplex PCR assay. The entire isolated RNA was reverse transcribed using the High Capacity cDNA Reverse Transcription Kit, and thus expressed TCRB transcripts were sequenced. TCRdb took this table from immuneACCESS and kept in-frame rearrangements with V and J called. Such tables lack part of the clones; where checked against another copy, unresolved V genes explain under half of the gap, and the rest is unexplained. The sample table contains around 310,000 clones; only one count was recorded for 9.5% to 12% of them. The ten largest clones add up to 0.015% to 0.02% of the sample. Sequences were obtained from naive CD4+ T cells from blood. The cell subset or site label on this specimen signifies: true naive CD4+ T cells. These receptors were collected from a woman aged 25 to 39 in good health.

This clone has just a few counts. The chain carries TRBV5-1 and TRBJ1-2, with D perhaps matching TRBD1 (5 bases). The CDR3 loop spans 16 amino acids. V lost 1 base, J lost 0 bases, and 13 bases lay in between. Germline loops: CDR1 SGHRS, CDR2 YFSETQ. The CDR3 loop reads CASSLRPTGANYGYTF. As DNA, the CDR3 is TGCGCCAGCAGCTTGAGGCCCACAGGAGCTAACTATGGCTACACCTTC.

The rearrangement uses TRBV18 and TRBJ2-7; D uncertain. Per the germline V gene, CDR1 is KGHSH and CDR2 is LQKENI. V was clipped by 8 bases and J by 3 bases, with 11 bases between them. The CDR3 is 12 amino acids. In nucleotides, the CDR3 is TGTGCCAGCGGTGTTCAGGACTACGAGCAGTACTTC. Its protein product is CASGVQDYEQYF.

The rearrangement joins TRBV18 to TRBJ2-5; possible D gene TRBD2, 6 bases. The CDR3 spans 15 residues. CDR1 is KGHSH, CDR2 LQKENI, per germline. With 3 bases removed from V and 2 bases from J, the gap between germline ends came to 13 bases. The CDR3 here is CASSPPNREQETQYF. The CDR3 DNA sequence: TGTGCCAGCTCACCGCCAAACCGGGAGCAAGAGACCCAGTACTTC.

This rearrangement joins TRBV13 to TRBJ2-5; a possible D gene is TRBD1 (6 bases). The germline CDR1 and CDR2 sequences are PRHDT and FYEKMQ (reference sequence). V was clipped by 9 bases and J by 5 bases, with 16 bases between them. The CDR3 extends over 13 amino acids. CDR3 residues: CASLGGARETQYF. The CDR3 DNA follows: TGTGCCAGTCTAGGGGGAGCGAGGGAGACCCAGTACTTC.

This clone was recorded once. This rearrangement joins TRBV7-6 to TRBJ2-1; 13 bases match TRBD2. The J segment lost 0 bases and the V segment lost 5 bases, leaving 4 bases of the junction unmatched. The V gene's germline CDR1 is SGHVS and CDR2 FNYEAQ. The CDR3 is 17 amino acids. The CDR3 reads CASSPRTSGSSYNEQFF. DNA of the CDR3: TGTGCCAGCAGCCCTCGGACTAGCGGGAGCTCCTACAATGAGCAGTTCTTC.